The 22 T cell receptor beta chains listed next were all sequenced from one sample in a study of T cell repertoires in cytomegalovirus infection. Their antigen targets remain unknown. TCRdb re-derived calls from the reads in MiXCR, one entry per CDR3 protein. The profile shows over 250,000 distinct CDR3 sequences, under 25% of them singletons. Sample: cultured PBMCs, taken from culture after CMV antigen stimulation. The receptor set was obtained from a human donor in good health (CMV status not recorded). Some clones in this sample may be carry-over from other donors' samples.

The chain joins TRBV24-1 to TRBJ2-7, with 7 positions matching TRBD1. The length of the CDR3 is 15 residues. The germline gives CDR1 KGHDR, CDR2 SFDVKD. V was pared by 3 bases and J by 2 bases, with 6 bases of the junction left unmatched. The CDR3 loop reads CATSDLGQPAYEQYV. CDR3 nucleotides: TGTGCCACCAGTGATCTGGGACAGCCAGCCTACGAGCAGTACGTC.

This clonotype was detected ten times or more. V usage is TRBV7-2 and J usage is TRBJ1-2, with 7 positions matching TRBD1. The CDR3 is made up of 14 amino acids. J lost 7 bases, V lost 8 bases, and 13 bases had no gene match. The germline V gene encodes CDR1 SGHTA and CDR2 FQGNSA. In nucleotides, the CDR3 is TGTGCCAGCTCAATGAGGGGGCATGTTTCTGGCTACACCTTC. Its translation is CASSMRGHVSGYTF.

In its sample, this clonotype was seen a few times. V gene TRBV12-3 or TRBV12-4 combines with J gene TRBJ2-7, with a tentative D call TRBD2 (6 bases). V lost 3 bases and J lost 7, with 19 bases in between. This CDR3 has 15 residues. The CDR3 DNA reads as TGTGCCAGCAGTTTTCACAGATATCCCCGGGAGGAGCAGTACTTC. Its translation: CASSFHRYPREEQYF.

This clonotype was found many times. The chain joins TRBV7-3 to TRBJ2-5; TRBD2 agrees at 9 bases. Trimming took 4 bases from V and 7 from J; bases not matched to a gene: 4. There are 13 residues in the CDR3. The germline CDR1 and CDR2 sequences are SGHTA and FQGTGA. CDR3 bases: TGTGCCAGCAGCTGGACTAGCGAGATGACCCAGTACTTC. This encodes CASSWTSEMTQYF.

In its sample, this clonotype was seen many times. This chain uses TRBV7-2 with TRBJ1-5, with a possible D match to TRBD1 (5 bases). This CDR3 has 15 residues. V dropped 2 bases and J dropped 3 bases, with 11 bases sitting between them. In germline, CDR1 is SGHTA, CDR2 FQGNSA. The CDR3 region has the DNA TGTGCCAGCAGCTTATGGCAGGGCCTCAATCAGCCCCAGCATTTT. It translates to CASSLWQGLNQPQHF.

The chain links TRBV12-3 or TRBV12-4 to TRBJ2-7; 13 bases map to TRBD2. The V and J ends lost 7 bases and 5 bases, in that order; junction bases with no gene match: 11. This CDR3 has 16 amino acids. CDR3 DNA sequence: TGTGCCAGCACCCTAGGCAGGACTAGCGGGAGAAACGAGCAGTACTTC. This gives the protein CASTLGRTSGRNEQYF.

The sample holds a few counts of this clonotype. The V call is TRBV6-5, the J call TRBJ1-1, with TRBD1 matching over 12 bases. The V gene end was trimmed by 3 bases and the J gene end by 6 bases; junction bases not matched to a gene: 5. The germline CDR1 and CDR2 sequences are MNHEY and SVGAGI. This CDR3 spans 15 amino acids. This CDR3 reads CASSYWGQGAAEAFF. CDR3 in DNA: TGTGCCAGCAGTTATTGGGGACAGGGGGCTGCTGAAGCTTTCTTT.

This clonotype came up once. The V call is TRBV12-3 or TRBV12-4, the J call TRBJ2-2; possible D gene TRBD1, 6 bases. The CDR3 is made up of 18 amino acids. Between the trimmed V and J ends, which lost 0 bases and 5 bases, there was a span of 19 bases. CDR3 DNA sequence: TGTGCCAGCAGTTTAGCGAGAGGGGGAGCGGCCTTAACCGGGGAGCTGTTTTTT. This gives the protein CASSLARGGAALTGELFF.

This chain links TRBV7-9 with TRBJ1-4; a weak D match, TRBD1 (5 bases). The CDR3 length is 16 residues. CDR1 is SEHNR and CDR2 is FQNEAQ in the germline V gene (reference sequence). Trimming shortened V by 1 base and J by 3 bases, and 12 bases separated the two germline ends. The CDR3 region is CASSLGATTANEKLFF. For the CDR3, the DNA is TGTGCCAGCAGCTTAGGGGCTACGACAGCTAATGAAAAACTGTTTTTT.

This clonotype appeared many times. The rearrangement links TRBV7-2 to TRBJ2-3, with TRBD2 identical over 7 bases. This CDR3 is 17 amino acids long. J gave up 4 bases and V 0 bases, and 10 bases lay outside the gene matches. Germline V CDR1 and CDR2: SGHTA, FQGNSA. The CDR3 bases are TGTGCCAGCAGCTTAGCGTTGCTAGCGGAAAGCGCAGATACGCAGTATTTT. It translates to CASSLALLAESADTQYF.

This clonotype has at least ten counts. The rearrangement links TRBV7-2 to TRBJ2-7, with D hard to call. The ends were cut back, 2 bases at V and 6 bases at J, with 8 bases in the middle. Germline CDR1 reads SGHTA; CDR2 reads FQGNSA. The CDR3 covers 12 residues. CDR3 DNA: TGTGCCAGCAGCTTAAGGGTGGGCGAGCAGTACTTC. It translates to CASSLRVGEQYF.

This clonotype was detected a few times. This rearrangement joins TRBV15 to TRBJ1-1; 9 bases fit TRBD1. Unmatched junction bases numbered 2, after V lost 6 bases and J lost 3 bases. The CDR3 spans 13 residues. The germline CDR1 and CDR2 sequences are LNHNV and YYDKDF (reference sequence). DNA for the CDR3: TGTGCCACCAGTCGACAGGGGGACACTGAAGCTTTCTTT. Translation gives CATSRQGDTEAFF.

The chain combines TRBV4-1 with TRBJ2-4; 14 nucleotides agree with TRBD2. Germline CDR1 reads MGHRA; CDR2 reads YSYEKL. This CDR3 region has 21 residues. The junction had 11 bases not matched to a gene; V was cut back by 1 base and J by 0 bases. The CDR3 bases are TGCGCCAGCAGCCAAGTTCAGGGACTAGCGGGAGAACTAATAGCCAAAAACATTCAGTACTTC. Its protein product is CASSQVQGLAGELIAKNIQYF.

The gene calls are TRBV6-2 or TRBV6-3 and TRBJ1-1; D is unresolved. Looked up from germline, CDR1 is MNHEY and CDR2 is SVGEGT. Trimming took off 2 bases at V and 4 bases at J, with 5 bases between the two ends. This CDR3 contains 12 residues. This CDR3 is CASSYAGTEAFF. The DNA for the CDR3 is TGTGCCAGCAGTTACGCTGGCACTGAAGCTTTCTTT.

The chain has TRBV12-3 or TRBV12-4 and TRBJ2-1; no definite D call. The CDR3 contains 14 residues. The V gene lost 0 bases and the J gene lost 7 bases, with 10 bases spanning the gap. The CDR3 sequence: CASSLAGYSNEQFF. The CDR3 bases are TGTGCCAGCAGTTTAGCAGGGTACAGTAATGAGCAGTTCTTC.

The rearrangement uses TRBV12-3 or TRBV12-4 and TRBJ1-3, with unresolved D. The CDR3 contains 14 residues. Trimming shortened V by 8 bases and J by 0 bases, and 11 bases separated the two germline ends. This CDR3 reads CASVRLSSGNTIYF. The CDR3 bases are TGTGCCAGCGTACGGTTGTCCTCTGGAAACACCATATATTTT.

This clonotype was recorded a few times. This rearrangement joins TRBV20-1 to TRBJ2-7, with 7 bases aligning to TRBD2. Germline CDR1 and CDR2: DFQATT and SNEGSKA (reference sequence). This CDR3 is 16 amino acids long. The V gene end was trimmed by 4 bases and the J gene end by 3 bases; junction bases not matched to a gene: 15. The CDR3 region is CSANPQLASEYYEQYF. The CDR3 DNA follows: TGCAGTGCTAACCCCCAACTAGCGAGCGAGTACTACGAGCAGTACTTC.

The chain has TRBV5-1 and TRBJ2-5, with 9 nucleotides matching TRBD1. Unmatched junction bases numbered 11, after V lost 0 bases and J lost 5 bases. CDR1 and CDR2 (germline): SGHRS, YFSETQ. This CDR3 has 17 amino acids. CDR3 sequence (DNA): TGCGCCAGCAGCTTGGTCGCGGGACAGGGTGGAGTGGAGACCCAGTACTTC. It is translated as CASSLVAGQGGVETQYF. The whole variable domain, remainder taken from reference TRBV5-1 and TRBJ2-5, is KAGVTQTPRYLIKTRGQQVTLSCSPISGHRSVSWYQQTPGQGLQFLFEYFSETQRNKGNFPGRFSGRQFSNSRSEMNVSTLELGDSALYLCASSLVAGQGGVETQYFGPGTRLLVL.

The chain combines TRBV2 with TRBJ2-7; D gene ambiguous. CDR3 size: 12 residues. CDR1 SNHLY and CDR2 FYNNEI come from the germline V gene. The CDR3 bases are TGTGCCAGCAGCCTACGGCGCTGGAAGCAGTGCGTC. This translates into CASSLRRWKQCV.

This clonotype was seen many times. The chain uses TRBV28 and TRBJ1-1, with 9 positions matching TRBD1. Germline assignment: CDR1 MDHEN and CDR2 SYDVKM. The CDR3 consists of 17 residues. With V trimmed by 3 bases and J by 1 base, 9 bases remained unmatched. In nucleotides, the CDR3 is TGTGCCAGCAGTTTCGGACGCCGGGACAGGGAGAACACTGAAGCTTTCTTT. It codes for CASSFGRRDRENTEAFF. Based on the CDR3 plus reference TRBV28 and TRBJ1-1, the full variable domain is DVKVTQSSRYLVKRTGEKVFLECVQDMDHENMFWYRQDPGLGLRLIYFSYDVKMKEKGDIPEGYSVSREKKERFSLILESASTNQTSMYLCASSFGRRDRENTEAFFGQGTRLTVV.

In the case of this clonotype: A much more abundant neighbour one base away suggests this may be a read error. This chain joins TRBV6-8 and TRBJ1-1; D is possibly TRBD1 (5 bases). Germline values: CDR1 MNHGY, CDR2 SAAAGT. The CDR3 spans 15 residues. CDR3 in amino acids: CTSSYGGGADTEAFF. The CDR3 DNA follows: TGTACCAGCAGTTACGGCGGGGGAGCGGACACTGAAGCTTTCTTT.

The table lists this clonotype with a few counts. V is TRBV6-2 or TRBV6-3 and J is TRBJ1-5, with a possible D match to TRBD1 (5 bases). The germline CDR1 and CDR2 sequences are MNHEY and SVGEGT. The CDR3 loop spans 14 amino acids. V was pared by 0 bases and J by 6 bases, with 9 bases between. CDR3 DNA: TGTGCCAGCAGTTACTCGTCTCAGGGTCAGCCCCAGCATTTT. Its translation: CASSYSSQGQPQHF.